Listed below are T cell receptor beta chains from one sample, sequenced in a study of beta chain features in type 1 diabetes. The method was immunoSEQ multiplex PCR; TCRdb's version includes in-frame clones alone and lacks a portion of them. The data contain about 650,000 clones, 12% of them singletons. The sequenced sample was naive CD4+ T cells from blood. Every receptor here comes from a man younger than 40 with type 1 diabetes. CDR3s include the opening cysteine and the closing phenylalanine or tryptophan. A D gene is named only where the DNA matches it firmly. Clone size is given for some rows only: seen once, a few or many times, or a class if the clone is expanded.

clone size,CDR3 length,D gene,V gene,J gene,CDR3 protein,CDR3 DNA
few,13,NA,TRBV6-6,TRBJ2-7,CASIAGAVYEQYF,TGTGCCAGCATCGCAGGGGCCGTCTACGAGCAGTACTTC
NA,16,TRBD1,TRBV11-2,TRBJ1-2,CASSLDRQGARYGYTF,TGTGCCAGCAGCTTAGATCGACAGGGGGCCAGATATGGCTACACCTTC
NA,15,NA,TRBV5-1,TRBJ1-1,CASSRSGAGNTEAFF,TGCGCCAGCAGCAGATCAGGGGCTGGGAACACTGAAGCTTTCTTT
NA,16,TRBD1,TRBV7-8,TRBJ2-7,CASSLAVQGISYEQYF,TGTGCCAGCAGCTTAGCCGTACAGGGGATAAGCTACGAGCAGTACTTC
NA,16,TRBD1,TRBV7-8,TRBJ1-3,CASSLGQPPSGNTIYF,TGTGCCAGCAGCCTGGGACAGCCTCCCTCTGGAAACACCATATATTTT
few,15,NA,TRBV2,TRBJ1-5,CASSEGTASNQPQHF,TGTGCCAGCAGTGAGGGAACAGCTAGCAATCAGCCCCAGCATTTT
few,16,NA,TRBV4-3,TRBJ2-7,CASSQAASGRIGEQYF,TGCGCCAGCAGCCAAGCAGCTTCGGGGAGAATCGGAGAGCAGTACTTC
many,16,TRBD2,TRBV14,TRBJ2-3,CASSQDLAAITDTQYF,TGTGCCAGCAGCCAAGATCTAGCGGCGATCACAGATACGCAGTATTTT
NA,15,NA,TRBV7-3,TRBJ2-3,CASSEDNPVRGTQYF,TGTGCCAGCAGCGAAGACAACCCCGTAAGGGGTACGCAGTATTTT
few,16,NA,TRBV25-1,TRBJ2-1,CASSASDGSKYNEQFF,TGTGCCAGCAGTGCTTCCGACGGGTCGAAATACAATGAGCAGTTCTTC
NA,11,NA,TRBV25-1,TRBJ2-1,CASQNYNEQFF,TGTGCCAGTCAGAACTACAATGAGCAGTTCTTC
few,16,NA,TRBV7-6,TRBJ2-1,CASSNVGQSSYNEQFF,TGTGCCAGCAGCAACGTCGGACAGTCCTCCTACAATGAGCAGTTCTTC
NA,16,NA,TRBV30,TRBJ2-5,CAWSVRAGPRGETQYF,TGTGCCTGGAGTGTACGGGCTGGTCCTAGGGGAGAGACCCAGTACTTC
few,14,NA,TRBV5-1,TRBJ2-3,CASSLGEFTDTQYF,TGCGCCAGCAGCTTGGGGGAGTTCACAGATACGCAGTATTTT
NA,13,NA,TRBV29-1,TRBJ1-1,CSVAGRLNTEAFF,TGCAGCGTTGCTGGACGGCTGAACACTGAAGCTTTCTTT
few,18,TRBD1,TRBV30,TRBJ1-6,CAWSSWTGASVVNSPLHF,TGTGCCTGGAGCAGTTGGACAGGGGCCTCAGTGGTTAATTCACCCCTCCACTTT
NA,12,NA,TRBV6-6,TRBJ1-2,CAGQRVNYGYTF,TGTGCCGGCCAGAGAGTCAATTATGGCTACACCTTC
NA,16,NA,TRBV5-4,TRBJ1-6,CATRTGVILADSPLHF,TGTGCCACCCGCACGGGAGTCATCCTCGCGGATTCACCCCTCCACTTT
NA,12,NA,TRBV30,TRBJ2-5,CAWSSQGETQYF,TGTGCCTGGAGTAGCCAGGGGGAGACCCAGTACTTC
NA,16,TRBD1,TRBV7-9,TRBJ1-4,CASMHNPGQDNEKLFF,TGTGCCAGCATGCACAACCCGGGACAGGATAATGAAAAACTGTTTTTT
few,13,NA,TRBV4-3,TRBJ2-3,CASRRTSTDTQYF,TGCGCCAGCAGAAGGACTAGCACAGATACGCAGTATTTT
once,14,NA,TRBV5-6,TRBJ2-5,CASSQLQGRETQYF,TGTGCCAGCAGCCAATTACAGGGGAGGGAGACCCAGTACTTC
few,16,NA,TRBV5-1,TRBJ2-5,CASSNTFGLSQETQYF,TGCGCCAGCAGCAACACCTTTGGGCTCTCCCAAGAGACCCAGTACTTC
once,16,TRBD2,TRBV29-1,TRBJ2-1,CSVEAGGEMAYNEQFF,TGCAGCGTTGAAGCCGGGGGGGAGATGGCTTACAATGAGCAGTTCTTC
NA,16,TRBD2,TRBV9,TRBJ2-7,CASSRSSGGALYEQYF,TGTGCCAGCAGCCGCTCTAGCGGGGGAGCACTCTACGAGCAGTACTTC
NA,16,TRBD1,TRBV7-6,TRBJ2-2,CASSARQGMNTGELFF,TGTGCCAGCAGCGCCCGACAGGGGATGAACACCGGGGAGCTGTTTTTT
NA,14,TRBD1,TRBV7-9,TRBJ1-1,CASSLGQGKTEAFF,TGTGCCAGCAGTTTAGGACAGGGAAAAACTGAAGCTTTCTTT
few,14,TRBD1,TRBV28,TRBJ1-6,CASSPGTGDSPLHF,TGTGCCAGCAGTCCCGGGACAGGGGATTCACCCCTCCACTTT
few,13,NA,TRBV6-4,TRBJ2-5,CASSVNEAETQYF,TGTGCCAGCAGTGTTAACGAGGCTGAGACCCAGTACTTC
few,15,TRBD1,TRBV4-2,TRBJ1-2,CASSQDQGEGYGYTF,TGTGCCAGCAGCCAAGATCAGGGGGAGGGCTATGGCTACACCTTC
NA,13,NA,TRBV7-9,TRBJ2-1,CASSPREHNEQFF,TGTGCCAGCAGCCCACGCGAACACAATGAGCAGTTCTTC
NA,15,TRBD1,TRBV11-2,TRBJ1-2,CASSLDRGGVYGYTF,TGTGCCAGCAGCTTAGATCGAGGGGGCGTCTATGGCTACACCTTC
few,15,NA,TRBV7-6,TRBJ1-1,CASSLSGGMNTEAFF,TGTGCCAGCAGCTTAAGTGGAGGCATGAACACTGAAGCTTTCTTT
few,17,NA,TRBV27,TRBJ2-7,CASSLSAGQSLFHEQYF,TGTGCCAGCAGTTTATCGGCGGGACAGAGTTTATTTCACGAGCAGTACTTC
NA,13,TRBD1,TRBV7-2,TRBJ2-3,CASSSGQGDTQYF,TGTGCCAGCAGCTCTGGACAGGGGGATACGCAGTATTTT
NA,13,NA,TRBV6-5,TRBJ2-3,CASSQSASDTQYF,TGTGCCAGCAGCCAAAGTGCGTCGGATACGCAGTATTTT